A selection of T cell receptor beta chains follows, all from one sample in a study of CD8+ T cells in alopecia areata. Assay used: immunoSEQ multiplex PCR; TCRdb lists only in-frame clones, some missing. The sample includes some 200,000 clones, about 56% of them seen just once. Sequences were obtained from CD8+ T cells sorted from blood. The source of these receptors is a human donor in good health. CDR3s include the opening cysteine and the closing phenylalanine or tryptophan. D genes are given only for firm matches. Size values are once, few and many counts, or a class for expanded clones, and some rows have none.

clone_size,v_call,j_call,d_call,cdr3_nt,cdr3_aa
-,TRBV2,TRBJ2-7,-,TGTGCCAGCATCTTCCCTCTCGGGCAGGGCGTCTACGAGCAGTACTTC,CASIFPLGQGVYEQYF
-,TRBV7-2,TRBJ2-7,-,TGTGCCAGCAGCTTAAATCCCGGGTCACTGGGACTTGGCGAGCAGTACTTC,CASSLNPGSLGLGEQYF
-,TRBV29-1,TRBJ2-7,TRBD1,TGCAGCGTTGAAGCTCCGGACAGGGGGACCTACGAGCAGTACTTC,CSVEAPDRGTYEQYF
once,TRBV5-6,TRBJ1-6,-,TGTGCCAGCAGCTTGAGTACAGAAAATTCACCCCTCCACTTT,CASSLSTENSPLHF
-,TRBV5-6,TRBJ2-5,-,TGTGCCAGCAGCTGGACAGCCCAAGAGACCCAGTACTTC,CASSWTAQETQYF
-,TRBV5-7,TRBJ1-6,-,TGTGCCAGCAGCCCGAGGGGGAATTCACCCCTCCACTTT,CASSPRGNSPLHF
few,TRBV29-1,TRBJ2-3,TRBD1,TGCAGCGTGAGACAGGGGGCAGATACGCAGTATTTT,CSVRQGADTQYF
-,TRBV6-5,TRBJ1-1,-,TGTGCCACCAAGACGGACGGCGGGGACACTGAAGCTTTCTTT,CATKTDGGDTEAFF
-,TRBV7-9,TRBJ2-1,-,TGTGCCAGCAGCCGACAGGAAGGGCAGTTCTTC,CASSRQEGQFF
-,TRBV25-1,TRBJ2-7,-,TGTGCCAGCAGTGATACTGGCGCGACCTACGAGCAGTACTTC,CASSDTGATYEQYF
once,TRBV5-6,TRBJ2-7,-,TGTGCCAGCAGCTTCCCCTCCCGGCACGAGCAGTACTTC,CASSFPSRHEQYF
-,TRBV9,TRBJ2-5,TRBD1,TGTGCCAGCAGCGTAGATACAGGGGGCGGAGAGACCCAGTACTTC,CASSVDTGGGETQYF
-,TRBV30,TRBJ1-1,-,TGTGCCTGGAGTGTACAGGGTGCTGAAGCTTTCTTT,CAWSVQGAEAFF
-,TRBV5-4,TRBJ1-2,-,TGTGCCAGCAGCTTGGCAGCCGCCAACGGCTACACCTTC,CASSLAAANGYTF